This T cell receptor (beta chain) was identified in a study of T-cell memory formation after mild COVID-19. Whole-study context: TCR clusters were largely donor specific.

V was pared by 5 bases and J by 1 base, with 10 bases between. From germline, CDR1 is SGHAT and CDR2 FQDESV (reference sequence). The CDR3 runs 14 residues. About this clonotype: No antigen is known for it.

MiXCR was run by TCRdb on the 5' RACE reads, yielding one entry per CDR3 protein. Of roughly 170,000 distinct CDR3 sequences in the sample, under 20% are singletons; the top ten hold roughly 3.9%. General study results and limits: Clones which contracted sat mainly in CM and EM if CD4+, and in EMRA if CD8+. Memory sampled before infection contained some responding clones, suggesting cross-reactive memory joined.

This receptor was taken from a man aged 18 to 29 who had mild COVID-19 (a few samples of this study predate the infection). Cell type and time point are not known. The chain has TRBV11-1 and TRBJ2-3; no firm D call. The sample was PBMCs or a T cell subset sorted from them (not recorded which). This chain's CDR3 is CASSADGRTDTQYF. Written as DNA, the CDR3 is TGTGCCAGCAGCGCAGACGGACGCACAGATACGCAGTATTTT.